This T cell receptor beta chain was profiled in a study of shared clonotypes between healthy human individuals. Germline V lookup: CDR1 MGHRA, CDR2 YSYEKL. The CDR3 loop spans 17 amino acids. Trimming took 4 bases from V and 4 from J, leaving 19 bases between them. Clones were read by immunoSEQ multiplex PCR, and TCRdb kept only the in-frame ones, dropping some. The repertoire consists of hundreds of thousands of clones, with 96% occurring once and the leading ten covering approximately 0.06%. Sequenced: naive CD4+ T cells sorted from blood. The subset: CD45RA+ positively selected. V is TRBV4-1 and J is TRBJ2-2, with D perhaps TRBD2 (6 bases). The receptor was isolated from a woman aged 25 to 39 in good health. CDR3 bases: TGCGCCAGCAGCCTTACCCGGGCGGGGCTAGTCACCGGGGAGCTGTTTTTT. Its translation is CASSLTRAGLVTGELFF.